The 4 T cell receptor beta chains presented below share a single source sample, sequenced in a study of T cells after yellow fever vaccination. Using its own MiXCR run on the 5' RACE reads, TCRdb lists one record per CDR3 protein. Of approximately 350,000 distinct CDR3 sequences in the sample, roughly 11% are singletons; the top ten hold 18%. Sequencing used PBMCs, obtained on the day of the first yellow fever vaccination. The origin of the receptors is a man aged 18 to 29 who received the YFV17D yellow fever vaccine.

The chain recombines TRBV24-1 with TRBJ2-5, with 10 bases lining up with TRBD1. Germline CDR1 and CDR2: KGHDR and SFDVKD. The CDR3 has 16 residues. The V segment lost 3 bases and the J segment 7 bases; nucleotides outside the gene matches: 10. DNA of the CDR3: TGTGCCACCAGTGATCCCTCCGGGACAGGGGACGGGACCCAGTACTTC. Its translation is CATSDPSGTGDGTQYF.

The table lists this clonotype with many counts. This chain connects TRBV4-3 to TRBJ2-1; the D call may be TRBD1 or TRBD2 (5 bases each). V lost 5 bases and J lost 7, with 18 bases in between. This CDR3 has 15 residues. Germline V lookup: CDR1 LGHNA, CDR2 YSLEER. CDR3 loop: CASSYGGQERNEQFF. In nucleotides, the CDR3 is TGCGCCAGCAGCTATGGGGGTCAGGAAAGGAATGAGCAGTTCTTC.

V is TRBV7-3 and J is TRBJ1-1; the D is unclear. Germline-derived CDR1 and CDR2 are SGHTA and FQGTGA. The CDR3 spans 13 residues. Trimming left V 4 bases short and J 2 bases short, with 8 bases between. The CDR3 coding sequence is TGTGCCAGCAGCTCGCAGATTAACACTGAAGCTTTCTTT. Residues: CASSSQINTEAFF. The variable domain in full, with the rest retrieved from reference TRBV7-3 and TRBJ1-1, is GAGVSQTPSNKVTEKGKYVELRCDPISGHTALYWYRQSLGQGPEFLIYFQGTGAADDSGLPNDRFFAVRPEGSVSTLKIQRTERGDSAVYLCASSSQINTEAFFGQGTRLTVV.

The chain couples TRBV28 to TRBJ2-7; 10 nucleotides align to TRBD1. Per the germline V gene, CDR1 is MDHEN and CDR2 is SYDVKM. The length of the CDR3 is 13 residues. The junction had 7 bases not matched to a gene; V was cut back by 10 bases and J by 4 bases. The CDR3 DNA follows: TGTGCCACCGAGACAGGGGGCGCGTACGAGCAGTACGTC. It specifies CATETGGAYEQYV.